These T cell receptor beta chains were read from a single sample in a study of blood T cell repertoires in COVID-19. The assay was immunoSEQ multiplex PCR, and TCRdb's table has in-frame clones only and misses some. This table has approximately 170,000 clones, 84% appearing once. What was sequenced was peripheral blood. These receptors came from a woman aged 70-85 years with COVID-19, enrolled during active disease. The conserved cysteine and the conserved F or W are not part of the CDR3 here.

>TRBJ2-1|TRBV5-1
ASQTGQTYNEQF
>TRBJ1-2|TRBV18
ASSPQGAGSYGYT
>TRBJ2-1|TRBV2
ASRVRGVSDEQF
>TRBJ2-7|TRBV7-2
ASSLVKREYEQY
>TRBJ2-5|TRBV7-3
ASSLTPNIQETQY
>TRBJ1-5|TRBV19
ASNTGTGGNQPQH
>TRBJ1-1|TRBV18
ASYRSMDTEAF
>TRBJ2-1|TRBV3-1/TRBV3-2
ASSPRVSGGAENEQF
>TRBJ2-3|TRBV15
ATSTSGTGDETDTQY
>TRBJ1-2|TRBV2
ASSDGVLDGYT
>TRBJ1-1|TRBV11-2
ASSSRQGMTTEAF
>TRBJ2-7|TRBV30
AWSTHDRSGEQY
>TRBJ2-1|TRBV7-8
ASSLGDRVSEQF
>TRBJ1-1|TRBV16
ASRPQMNTEAF
>TRBJ1-2|TRBV12-3/TRBV12-4
ASSSDTYGYT
>TRBJ2-1|TRBV6-5
ASSYWRGGLDNEQF
>TRBJ2-2|TRBV5-1
ASSPTESGELF
>TRBJ2-1|TRBV2
ASSGQILASAEQF
>TRBJ2-7|TRBV30
AWSRPGASYEQY
>TRBJ1-2|TRBV7-2
ASSLSTGTTGYT
>TRBJ2-1|TRBV18
ASSPGTGEFNEQF
>TRBJ2-2|TRBV5-1
ASSLVGQTTGELF
>TRBJ2-3|TRBV7-9
ASSSLDWAKDTQY
>TRBJ1-1|TRBV6-5
ASSRRGGHTEAF
>TRBJ1-2|TRBV25-1
ASSEWDRGYT
>TRBJ1-5|TRBV27
ASSFNSGYQPQH
>TRBJ1-1|TRBV7-9
ASSLWGANTEAF
>TRBJ2-3|TRBV2
ASSESRRDTQY
>TRBJ1-6|TRBV6-2/TRBV6-3
ASSPALGEGDSPLH
>TRBJ2-1|TRBV29-1
SVVPGTSGYNEQF
>TRBJ1-1|TRBV10-3
AIREDSYTEAF
>TRBJ1-6|TRBV7-3
ASSLTERSPLH
>TRBJ1-5|TRBV28
ASSSRGRPNQPQH
>TRBJ2-1|TRBV7-3
ASSFGRGGQNEQF
>TRBJ1-5|TRBV28
ASSLPPSPQH
>TRBJ1-2|TRBV19
ASSIEPGPTGYT